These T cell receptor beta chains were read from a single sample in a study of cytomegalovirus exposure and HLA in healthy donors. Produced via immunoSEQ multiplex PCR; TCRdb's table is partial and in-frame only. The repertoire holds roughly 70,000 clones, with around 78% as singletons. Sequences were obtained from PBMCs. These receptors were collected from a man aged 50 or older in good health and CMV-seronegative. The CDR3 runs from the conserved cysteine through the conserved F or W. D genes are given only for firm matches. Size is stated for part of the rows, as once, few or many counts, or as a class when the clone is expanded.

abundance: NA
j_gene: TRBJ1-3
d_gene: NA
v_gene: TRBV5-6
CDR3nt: TGTGCCAGCAGCTTGGGTCCCGAGAGGGACACCATATATTTT
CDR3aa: CASSLGPERDTIYF

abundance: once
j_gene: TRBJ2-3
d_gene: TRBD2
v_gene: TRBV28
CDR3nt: TGTGCCAGCAGTTATTTGATTAGCGGGACAGATACGCAGTATTTT
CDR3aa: CASSYLISGTDTQYF

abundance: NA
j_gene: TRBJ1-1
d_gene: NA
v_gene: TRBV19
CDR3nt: TGTGCCAGTAGTATTGAGGTCTCGTGGGACACTGAAGCTTTCTTT
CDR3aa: CASSIEVSWDTEAFF

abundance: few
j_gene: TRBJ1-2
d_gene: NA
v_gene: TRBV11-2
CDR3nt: TGTGCCAGCAGCTTATCCACGACTGGTGGCTACACCTTC
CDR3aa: CASSLSTTGGYTF

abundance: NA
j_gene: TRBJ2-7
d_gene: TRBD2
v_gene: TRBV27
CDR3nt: TGTGCCAAGCAGTGTGGGAGGGGCAGAGAGCAGTACTTC
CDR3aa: CAKQCGRGREQYF

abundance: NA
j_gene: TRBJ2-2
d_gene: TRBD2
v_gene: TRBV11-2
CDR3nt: TGTGCCAGCAGCTTACTAGCGGGAGGGACCGGGGAGCTGTTTTTT
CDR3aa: CASSLLAGGTGELFF

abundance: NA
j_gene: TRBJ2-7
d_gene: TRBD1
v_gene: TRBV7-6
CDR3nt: TGTGCCAGCAGCGCCGGACCGGGACAGGGGGGGGAGCAGTACTTC
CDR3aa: CASSAGPGQGGEQYF

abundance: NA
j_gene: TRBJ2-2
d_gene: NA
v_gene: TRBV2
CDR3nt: TGTGCCAGCAGTGGTGACATAACGAACACCGGGGAGCTGTTTTTT
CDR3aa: CASSGDITNTGELFF

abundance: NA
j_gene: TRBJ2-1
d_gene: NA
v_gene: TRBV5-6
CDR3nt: TGTGCCAGCAGCGAGCGGACTTTCCCCTACAATGAGCAGTTCTTC
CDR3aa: CASSERTFPYNEQFF

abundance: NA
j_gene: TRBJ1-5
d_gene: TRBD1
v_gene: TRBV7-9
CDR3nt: TGTGCCAGCAGGAGGGGACAGGGGGCGATTCAGCCCCAGCATTTT
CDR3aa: CASRRGQGAIQPQHF

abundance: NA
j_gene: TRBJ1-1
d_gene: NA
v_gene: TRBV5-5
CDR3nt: TGTGCCAGCAGCACCCAGGGCGTCCCCACTGAAGCTTTCTTT
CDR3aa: CASSTQGVPTEAFF